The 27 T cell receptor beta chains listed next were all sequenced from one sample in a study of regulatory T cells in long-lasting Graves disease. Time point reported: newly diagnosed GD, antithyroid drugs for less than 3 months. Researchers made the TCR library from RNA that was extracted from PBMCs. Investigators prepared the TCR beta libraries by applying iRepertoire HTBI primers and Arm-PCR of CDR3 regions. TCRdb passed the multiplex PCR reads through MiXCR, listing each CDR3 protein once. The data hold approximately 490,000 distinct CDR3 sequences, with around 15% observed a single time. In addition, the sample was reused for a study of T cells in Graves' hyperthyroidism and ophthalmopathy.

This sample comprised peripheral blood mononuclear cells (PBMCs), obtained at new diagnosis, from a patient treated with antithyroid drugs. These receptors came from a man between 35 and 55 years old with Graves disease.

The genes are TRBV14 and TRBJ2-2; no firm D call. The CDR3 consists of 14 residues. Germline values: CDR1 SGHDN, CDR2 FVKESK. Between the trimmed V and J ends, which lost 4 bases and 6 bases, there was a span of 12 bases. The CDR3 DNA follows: TGTGCCAGCAGCCGACAACATCGGGCCGGGGAGCTGTTTTTT. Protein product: CASSRQHRAGELFF.

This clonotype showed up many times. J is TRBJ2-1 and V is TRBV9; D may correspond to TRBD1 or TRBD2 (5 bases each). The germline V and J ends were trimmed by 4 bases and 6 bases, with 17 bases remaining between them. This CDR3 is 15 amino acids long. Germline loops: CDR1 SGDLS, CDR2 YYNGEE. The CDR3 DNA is TGTGCCAGCAGCTTAACTCCCGGGACCATCAATGAGCAGTTCTTC. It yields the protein CASSLTPGTINEQFF.

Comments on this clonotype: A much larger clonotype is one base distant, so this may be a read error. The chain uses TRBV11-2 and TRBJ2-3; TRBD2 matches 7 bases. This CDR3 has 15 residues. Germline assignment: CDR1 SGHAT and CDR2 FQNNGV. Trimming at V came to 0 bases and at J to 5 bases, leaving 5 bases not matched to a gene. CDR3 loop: CASSLERGGKDTQYF. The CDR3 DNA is TGTGCCAGCAGCTTAGAGAGGGGAGGGAAAGATACGCAGTATTTT. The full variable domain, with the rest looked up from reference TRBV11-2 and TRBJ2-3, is EAGVAQSPRYKIIEKRQSVAFWCNPISGHATLYWYQQILGQGPKLLIQFQNNGVVDDSQLPKDRFSAERLKGVDSTLKIQPAKLEDSAVYLCASSLERGGKDTQYFGPGTRLTVL.

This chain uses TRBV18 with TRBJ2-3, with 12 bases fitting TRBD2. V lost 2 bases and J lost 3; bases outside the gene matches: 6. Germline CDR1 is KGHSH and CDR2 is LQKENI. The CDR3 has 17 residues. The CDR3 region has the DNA TGTGCCAGCTCACCAAGGACTAGCGGGATTGGGACAGATACGCAGTATTTT. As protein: CASSPRTSGIGTDTQYF.

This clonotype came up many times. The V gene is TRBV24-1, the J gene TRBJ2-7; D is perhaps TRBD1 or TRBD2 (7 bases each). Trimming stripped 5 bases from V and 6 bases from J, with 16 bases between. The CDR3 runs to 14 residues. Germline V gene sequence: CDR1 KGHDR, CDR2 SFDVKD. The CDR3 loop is CATSVQGGVGEQYF. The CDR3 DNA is TGTGCCACCAGTGTCCAGGGGGGGGTTGGCGAGCAGTACTTC.

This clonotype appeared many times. This CDR3 reads CASRITSLAGVGEQYF. The DNA for the CDR3 is TGTGCCAGCAGAATTACGTCGCTAGCGGGAGTAGGCGAGCAGTACTTC. This chain links TRBV11-2 with TRBJ2-7; 10 nucleotides line up with TRBD2. Germline-derived CDR1 and CDR2 are SGHAT and FQNNGV. J gave up 6 bases and V 6 bases, and 14 bases lay outside the gene matches. There are 16 residues in the CDR3.

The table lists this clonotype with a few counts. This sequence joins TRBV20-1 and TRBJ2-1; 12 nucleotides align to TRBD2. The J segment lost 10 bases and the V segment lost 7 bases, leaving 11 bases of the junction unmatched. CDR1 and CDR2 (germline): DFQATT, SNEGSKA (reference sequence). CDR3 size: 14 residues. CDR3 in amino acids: CSVRWLAGGDEQFF. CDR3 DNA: TGCAGTGTCCGGTGGCTAGCGGGAGGGGACGAGCAGTTCTTC.

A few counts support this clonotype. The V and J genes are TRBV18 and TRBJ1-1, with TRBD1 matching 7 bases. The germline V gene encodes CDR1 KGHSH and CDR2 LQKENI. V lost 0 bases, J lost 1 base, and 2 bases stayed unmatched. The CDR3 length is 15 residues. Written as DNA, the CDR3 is TGTGCCAGCTCACCACCGGCAGGGGGGAACACTGAAGCTTTCTTT. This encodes CASSPPAGGNTEAFF.

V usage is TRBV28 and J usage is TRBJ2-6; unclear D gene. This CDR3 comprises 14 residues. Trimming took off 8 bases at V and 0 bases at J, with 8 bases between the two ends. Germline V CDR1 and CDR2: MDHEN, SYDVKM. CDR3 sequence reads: CASHSSSGANVLTF. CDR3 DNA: TGTGCCAGCCACTCGAGCTCTGGGGCCAACGTCCTGACTTTC.

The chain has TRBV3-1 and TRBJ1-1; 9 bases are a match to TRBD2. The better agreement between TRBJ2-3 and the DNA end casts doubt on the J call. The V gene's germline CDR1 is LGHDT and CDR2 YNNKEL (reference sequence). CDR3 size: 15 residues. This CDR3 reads CAPRLCGRVPDTQYF. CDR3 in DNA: TGTGCCCCTCGCCTTTGCGGGAGGGTTCCCGATACGCAGTATTTT.

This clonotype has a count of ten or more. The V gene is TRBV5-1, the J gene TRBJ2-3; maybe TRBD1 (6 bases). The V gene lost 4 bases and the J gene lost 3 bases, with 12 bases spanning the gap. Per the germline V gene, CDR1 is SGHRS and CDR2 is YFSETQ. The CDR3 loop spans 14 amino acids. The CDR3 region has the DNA TGCGCCAGCAGCCCTTCGACAGGAACAGATACGCAGTATTTT. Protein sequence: CASSPSTGTDTQYF.

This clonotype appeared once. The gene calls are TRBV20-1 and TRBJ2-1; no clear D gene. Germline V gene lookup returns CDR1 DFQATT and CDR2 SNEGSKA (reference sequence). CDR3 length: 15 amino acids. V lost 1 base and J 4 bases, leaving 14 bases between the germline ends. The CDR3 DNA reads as TGCAGTGCTAGAGCCCCCTTGACACTTTACAATGAGCAGTTCTTC. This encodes CSARAPLTLYNEQFF.

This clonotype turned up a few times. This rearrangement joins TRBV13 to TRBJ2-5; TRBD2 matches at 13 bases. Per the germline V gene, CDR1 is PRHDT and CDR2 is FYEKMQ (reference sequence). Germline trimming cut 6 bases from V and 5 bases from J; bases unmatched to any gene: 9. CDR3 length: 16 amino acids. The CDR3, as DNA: TGTGCCAGCAGAAGACTAGCGGGAGGATCGGGGGAGACCCAGTACTTC. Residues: CASRRLAGGSGETQYF.

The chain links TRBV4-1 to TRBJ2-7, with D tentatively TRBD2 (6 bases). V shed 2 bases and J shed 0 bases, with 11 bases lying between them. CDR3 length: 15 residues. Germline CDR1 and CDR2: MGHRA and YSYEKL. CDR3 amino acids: CASSQTSGYSYEQYF. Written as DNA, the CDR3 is TGCGCCAGCAGCCAAACCAGCGGGTACTCCTACGAGCAGTACTTC.

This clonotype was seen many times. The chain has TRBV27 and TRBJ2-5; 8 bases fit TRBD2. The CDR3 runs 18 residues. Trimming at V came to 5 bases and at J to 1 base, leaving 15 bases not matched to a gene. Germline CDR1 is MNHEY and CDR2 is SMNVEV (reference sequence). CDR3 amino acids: CASSPRVAGFSTQETQYF. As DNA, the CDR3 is TGTGCCAGCAGTCCCCGGGTAGCGGGGTTCTCCACCCAAGAGACCCAGTACTTC.

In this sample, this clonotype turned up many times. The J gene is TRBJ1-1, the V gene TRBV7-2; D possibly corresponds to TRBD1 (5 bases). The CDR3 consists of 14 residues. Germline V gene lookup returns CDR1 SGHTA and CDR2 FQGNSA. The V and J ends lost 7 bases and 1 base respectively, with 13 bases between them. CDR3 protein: CASTESGANTEAFF. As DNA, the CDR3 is TGTGCCAGCACCGAGAGCGGGGCGAACACTGAAGCTTTCTTT.

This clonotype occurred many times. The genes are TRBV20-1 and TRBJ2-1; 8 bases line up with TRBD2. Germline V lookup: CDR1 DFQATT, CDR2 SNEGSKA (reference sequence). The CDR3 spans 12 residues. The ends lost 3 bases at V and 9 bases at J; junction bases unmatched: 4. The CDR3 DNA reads TGCAGTGCTAGCGGGAGGGAATCTGAGCAGTTCTTC. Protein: CSASGRESEQFF.

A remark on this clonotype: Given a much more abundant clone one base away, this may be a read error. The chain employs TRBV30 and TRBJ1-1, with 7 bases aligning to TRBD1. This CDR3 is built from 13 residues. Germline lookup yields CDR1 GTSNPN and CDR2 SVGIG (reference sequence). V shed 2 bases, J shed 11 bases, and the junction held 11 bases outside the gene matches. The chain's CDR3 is CAWSLVRGNDAFF. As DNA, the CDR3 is TGTGCCTGGAGTCTGGTCAGGGGGAATGATGCTTTCTTT.

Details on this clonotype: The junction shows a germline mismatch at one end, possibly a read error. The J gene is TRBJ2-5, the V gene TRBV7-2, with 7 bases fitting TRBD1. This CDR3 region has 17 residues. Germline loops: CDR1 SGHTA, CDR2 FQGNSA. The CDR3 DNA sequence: TGTGCCAGCAGCCTAAATGCCGGGACAGCTCTACAAGAGACCCAGTGCTTC. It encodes CASSLNAGTALQETQCF.

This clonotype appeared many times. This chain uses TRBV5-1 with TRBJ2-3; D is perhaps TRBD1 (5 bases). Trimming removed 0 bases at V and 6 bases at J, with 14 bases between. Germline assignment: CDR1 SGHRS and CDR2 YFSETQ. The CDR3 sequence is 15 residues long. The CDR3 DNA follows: TGCGCCAGCAGCTTGGAAGGGGCGCACACCGATACGCAGTATTTT. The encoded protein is CASSLEGAHTDTQYF.

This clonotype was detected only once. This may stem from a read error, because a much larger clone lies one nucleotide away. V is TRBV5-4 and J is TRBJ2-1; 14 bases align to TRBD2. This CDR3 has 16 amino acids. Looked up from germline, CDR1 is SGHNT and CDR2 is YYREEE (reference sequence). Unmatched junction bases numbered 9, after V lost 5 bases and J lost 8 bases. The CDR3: CASRGGLAGVADEQFF. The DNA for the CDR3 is TGTGCCAGCAGGGGGGGACTAGCGGGAGTAGCGGATGAGCAGTTCTTC.

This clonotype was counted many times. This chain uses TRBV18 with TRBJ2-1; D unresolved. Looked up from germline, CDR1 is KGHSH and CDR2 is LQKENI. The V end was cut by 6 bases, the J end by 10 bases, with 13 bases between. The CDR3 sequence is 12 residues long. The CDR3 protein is CASSPPMSEQFF. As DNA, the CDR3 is TGTGCCAGCTCCCCGCCCATGTCCGAGCAGTTCTTC. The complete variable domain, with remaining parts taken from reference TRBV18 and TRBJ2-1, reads NAGVMQNPRHLVRRRGQEARLRCSPMKGHSHVYWYRQLPEEGLKFMVYLQKENIIDESGMPKERFSAEFPKEGPSILRIQQVVRGDSAAYFCASSPPMSEQFFGPGTRLTVL.

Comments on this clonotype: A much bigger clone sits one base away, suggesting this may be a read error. In nucleotides, the CDR3 is TGTGCCAGCACCGAGGGGGGTCTCAATTCACTCCTCCACTTT. Its protein product is CASTEGGLNSLLHF. The V and J genes are TRBV2 and TRBJ1-6, with D possibly TRBD1 on 6 matching bases. This CDR3 region has 14 residues. CDR1 is SNHLY and CDR2 is FYNNEI in the germline V gene. The entire variable domain, with the rest obtained from reference TRBV2 and TRBJ1-6, is as follows: EPEVTQTPSHQVTQMGQEVILRCVPISNHLYFYWYRQILGQKVEFLVSFYNNEISEKSEIFDDQFSVERPDGSNFTLKIRSTKLEDSAMYFCASTEGGLNSLLHFGNGTRLTVT.

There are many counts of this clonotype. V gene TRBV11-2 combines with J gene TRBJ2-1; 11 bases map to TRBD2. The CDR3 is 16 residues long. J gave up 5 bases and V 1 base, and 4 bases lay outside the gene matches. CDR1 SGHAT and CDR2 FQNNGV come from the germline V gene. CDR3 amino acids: CASSLALAGGNNEQFF. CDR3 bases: TGTGCCAGCAGCTTAGCGTTAGCGGGAGGGAACAATGAGCAGTTCTTC.

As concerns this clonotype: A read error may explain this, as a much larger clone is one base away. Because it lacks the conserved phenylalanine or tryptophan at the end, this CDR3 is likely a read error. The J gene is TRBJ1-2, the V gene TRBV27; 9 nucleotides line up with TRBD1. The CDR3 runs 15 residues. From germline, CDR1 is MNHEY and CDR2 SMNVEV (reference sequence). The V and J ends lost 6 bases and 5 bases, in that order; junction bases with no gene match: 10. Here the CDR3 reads CASRGPGQGGYGYTL. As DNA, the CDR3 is TGTGCCAGCAGGGGACCGGGACAGGGAGGTTATGGCTACACCTTA.

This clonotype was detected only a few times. Written as DNA, the CDR3 is TGTGCCAGTAGTACGGGACACCACACAGATACGCAGTATTTT. Protein product: CASSTGHHTDTQYF. The V and J genes are TRBV19 and TRBJ2-3, with a weak D call TRBD1 (6 bases). CDR3 length: 14 residues. With 4 bases removed from V and 2 bases from J, the gap between germline ends came to 10 bases. Per germline, CDR1 LNHDA and CDR2 SQIVND (reference sequence).

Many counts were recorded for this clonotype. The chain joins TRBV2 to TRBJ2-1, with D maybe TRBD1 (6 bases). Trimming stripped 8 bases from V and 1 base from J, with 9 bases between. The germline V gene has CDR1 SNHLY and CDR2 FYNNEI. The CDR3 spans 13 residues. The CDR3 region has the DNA TGTGCCAGCCCAAGGGGGTCCTACAATGAGCAGTTCTTC. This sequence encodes CASPRGSYNEQFF.